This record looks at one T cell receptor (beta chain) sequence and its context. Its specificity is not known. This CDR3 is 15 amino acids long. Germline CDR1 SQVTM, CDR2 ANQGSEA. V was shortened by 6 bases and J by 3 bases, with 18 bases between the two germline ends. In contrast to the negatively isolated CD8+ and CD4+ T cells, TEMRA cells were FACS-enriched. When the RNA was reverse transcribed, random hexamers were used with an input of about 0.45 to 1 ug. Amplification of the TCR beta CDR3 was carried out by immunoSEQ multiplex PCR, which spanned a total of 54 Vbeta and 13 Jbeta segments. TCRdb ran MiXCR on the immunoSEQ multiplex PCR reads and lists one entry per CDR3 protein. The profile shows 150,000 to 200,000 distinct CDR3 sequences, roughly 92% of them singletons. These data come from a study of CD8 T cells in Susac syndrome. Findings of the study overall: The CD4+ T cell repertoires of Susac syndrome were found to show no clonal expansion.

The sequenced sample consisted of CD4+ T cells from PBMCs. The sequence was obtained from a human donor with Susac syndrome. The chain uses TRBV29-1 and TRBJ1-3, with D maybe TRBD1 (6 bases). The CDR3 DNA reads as TGCAGCGTAGCAATAAGGGGGAAGAGTGGAAACACCATATATTTT. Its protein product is CSVAIRGKSGNTIYF.